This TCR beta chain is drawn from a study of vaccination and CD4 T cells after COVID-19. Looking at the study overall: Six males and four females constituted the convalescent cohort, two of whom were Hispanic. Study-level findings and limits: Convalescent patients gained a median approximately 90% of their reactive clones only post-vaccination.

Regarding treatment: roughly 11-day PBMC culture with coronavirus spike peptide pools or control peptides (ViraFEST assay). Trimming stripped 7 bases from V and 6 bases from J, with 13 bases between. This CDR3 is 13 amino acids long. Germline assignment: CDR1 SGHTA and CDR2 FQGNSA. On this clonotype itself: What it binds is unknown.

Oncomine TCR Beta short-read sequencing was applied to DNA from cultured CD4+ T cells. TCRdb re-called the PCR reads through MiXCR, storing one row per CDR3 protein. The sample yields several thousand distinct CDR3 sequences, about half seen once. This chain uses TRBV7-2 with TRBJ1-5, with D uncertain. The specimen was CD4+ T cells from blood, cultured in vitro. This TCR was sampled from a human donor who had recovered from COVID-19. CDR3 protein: CASTLGFGQPQHF. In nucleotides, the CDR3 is TGTGCCAGCACTCTAGGGTTTGGTCAGCCCCAGCATTTT.